A selection of T cell receptor beta chains follows, all from one sample in a study of cytomegalovirus exposure and HLA in healthy donors. This table comes from immunoSEQ multiplex PCR, and its TCRdb copy is limited to in-frame clones, with some not included. The sample holds approximately 150,000 clones; around 75% are singletons and the top ten take roughly 12%. Sequencing input: PBMCs. The receptors derive from a man aged 18 to 29 in good health and CMV-seropositive. Both conserved end residues are part of each CDR3. A D gene is named only where the DNA matches it firmly. Only some rows state a clone size, as once, few, many or a class for expanded clones.

clone size | J gene | CDR3 length | V gene | D gene | CDR3 protein | CDR3 DNA
. | TRBJ2-1 | 18 | TRBV9 | TRBD2 | CASSTGLAGASSYNEQFF | TGTGCCAGCAGCACGGGACTAGCGGGAGCCTCCTCCTACAATGAGCAGTTCTTC
. | TRBJ2-1 | 12 | TRBV6-5 | . | CATRGGDHEQFF | TGTGCTACCCGGGGCGGGGATCATGAGCAGTTCTTC
. | TRBJ2-1 | 15 | TRBV6-5 | . | CPSSYYGQNYNEQFF | TGTCCCAGCAGTTACTATGGACAGAACTACAATGAGCAGTTCTTC
few | TRBJ2-7 | 16 | TRBV2 | . | CASRKSSGSRGEKQYF | TGTGCCAGCAGGAAATCGTCAGGGTCTCGCGGGGAAAAGCAGTACTTC
. | TRBJ2-7 | 16 | TRBV6-6 | . | CASSWGDGVNPYEQYF | TGTGCCAGCAGTTGGGGCGATGGGGTCAACCCCTACGAGCAGTACTTC
. | TRBJ1-1 | 15 | TRBV7-6 | . | CASSLAAGPNTEAFF | TGTGCCAGCAGCTTAGCGGCAGGGCCTAACACTGAAGCTTTCTTT
few | TRBJ1-6 | 16 | TRBV6-6 | . | CASSPYRQSYNSPLHF | TGTGCCAGCAGTCCCTACAGGCAGTCCTATAATTCACCCCTCCACTTT
. | TRBJ1-2 | 13 | TRBV7-9 | TRBD1 | CASSQGGRWGYTF | TGTGCCAGCAGCCAGGGGGGCAGGTGGGGCTACACCTTC
. | TRBJ1-1 | 11 | TRBV6-1 | . | CASAYTFQAFF | TGTGCCAGCGCCTATACGTTCCAAGCTTTCTTT
. | TRBJ1-1 | 11 | TRBV20-1 | . | CSARGLQGAFF | TGCAGTGCTAGAGGACTACAAGGAGCTTTCTTT
. | TRBJ1-3 | 13 | TRBV9 | . | CASGPSSGNTIYF | TGTGCCAGCGGGCCAAGCTCTGGAAACACCATATATTTT
few | TRBJ1-4 | 15 | TRBV7-9 | . | CASSPGIATNEKLFF | TGTGCCAGCAGCCCCGGGATTGCAACTAATGAAAAACTGTTTTTT
. | TRBJ1-1 | 10 | TRBV20-1 | . | CSARAPEAFF | TGCAGTGCTAGGGCCCCTGAAGCTTTCTTT
. | TRBJ2-7 | 14 | TRBV27 | . | CASSRTGTTYEQYF | TGTGCCAGCAGTAGAACCGGGACAACCTACGAGCAGTACTTC
. | TRBJ2-5 | 15 | TRBV6-5 | . | CASSYGFAGRETQYF | TGTGCCAGCAGTTACGGGTTTGCGGGACGCGAGACCCAGTACTTC
. | TRBJ2-1 | 13 | TRBV28 | . | CASRRRTYNEQFF | TGTGCCAGCAGACGCCGGACTTACAATGAGCAGTTCTTC
few | TRBJ2-1 | 15 | TRBV9 | TRBD2 | CASSVDSGIYNEQFF | TGTGCCAGCAGCGTAGATAGCGGGATCTACAATGAGCAGTTCTTC
few | TRBJ1-2 | 15 | TRBV29-1 | TRBD1 | CSVHSDRGWNYGYTF | TGCAGCGTCCACTCCGACAGGGGTTGGAACTATGGCTACACCTTC
. | TRBJ1-2 | 14 | TRBV7-3 | . | CASSLTGAGGGYTF | TGTGCCAGCAGCTTAACCGGGGCTGGGGGCGGCTACACCTTC
. | TRBJ2-7 | 17 | TRBV7-9 | TRBD2 | CASSLAITSGTYYEQYF | TGTGCCAGCAGCTTAGCTATCACTAGCGGGACCTACTACGAGCAGTACTTC
. | TRBJ1-2 | 14 | TRBV25-1 | TRBD1 | CASSASGGDYGYTF | TGTGCCAGCAGTGCCTCAGGGGGCGACTATGGCTACACCTTC
once | TRBJ1-6 | 14 | TRBV27 | . | CASSSPGFNSPLHF | TGTGCCAGCAGTTCCCCAGGGTTTAATTCACCCCTCCACTTT
once | TRBJ2-5 | 15 | TRBV27 | TRBD1 | CASSYTRQGGETQYF | TGTGCCAGCTCCTACACGAGACAGGGCGGTGAGACCCAGTACTTC
. | TRBJ1-3 | 15 | TRBV13 | . | CASRGAGAFGNTIYF | TGTGCCAGCAGGGGCGCGGGGGCATTTGGAAACACCATATATTTT
. | TRBJ1-2 | 13 | TRBV7-9 | . | CASSFEGTYGYTF | TGTGCCAGCAGCTTCGAGGGTACCTATGGCTACACCTTC
. | TRBJ2-7 | 14 | TRBV19 | . | CASSLSSRLDEQYF | TGTGCCAGTAGTCTGTCGTCCAGGTTGGACGAGCAGTACTTC
. | TRBJ2-1 | 14 | TRBV15 | . | CATSSLPSVHEQFF | TGTGCCACCAGCAGTCTCCCCAGCGTCCATGAGCAGTTCTTC
. | TRBJ2-7 | 16 | TRBV14 | . | CASSQFAGTLPYEQYF | TGTGCCAGCAGCCAATTCGCCGGGACTTTGCCCTACGAGCAGTACTTC
. | TRBJ2-5 | 15 | TRBV5-1 | TRBD1 | CASSLQGQRQETQYF | TGCGCCAGCAGCCTACAGGGACAGCGTCAAGAGACCCAGTACTTC
. | TRBJ2-7 | 16 | TRBV28 | . | CASSLPPRGRPHEQYF | TGTGCCAGCAGTCTCCCACCGCGCGGGCGCCCCCACGAGCAGTACTTC
few | TRBJ1-2 | 15 | TRBV7-2 | . | CASTHLQMADYGYTF | TGTGCCAGCACCCACCTTCAAATGGCGGACTATGGCTACACCTTC
. | TRBJ2-1 | 16 | TRBV9 | TRBD1 | CASSVGGDRTYNEQFF | TGTGCCAGCAGCGTAGGTGGGGACAGGACTTACAATGAGCAGTTCTTC
few | TRBJ2-2 | 16 | TRBV9 | TRBD1 | CASSAETGANTGELFF | TGTGCCAGCAGCGCCGAAACAGGGGCGAACACCGGGGAGCTGTTTTTT
. | TRBJ1-3 | 17 | TRBV5-1 | TRBD1 | CASMSGQHPSSGNTIYF | TGCGCCAGCATGTCGGGACAGCATCCGAGCTCTGGAAACACCATATATTTT
. | TRBJ2-2 | 18 | TRBV5-4 | TRBD1 | CASSSILGLTGGGGELFF | TGTGCCAGCAGCTCGATCCTCGGTTTGACAGGGGGCGGCGGGGAGCTGTTTTTT
. | TRBJ2-1 | 15 | TRBV30 | TRBD1 | CAWSGTGGHDNEQFF | TGTGCCTGGAGTGGCACAGGGGGCCACGACAATGAGCAGTTCTTC
. | TRBJ2-1 | 15 | TRBV11-2 | TRBD1 | CASSARQGSPNEQFF | TGTGCCAGCAGCGCCCGACAGGGAAGTCCGAATGAGCAGTTCTTC
. | TRBJ1-5 | 15 | TRBV27 | . | CASSLWGPGDQPQHF | TGTGCCAGCAGTTTATGGGGGCCAGGCGATCAGCCCCAGCATTTT
. | TRBJ1-2 | 14 | TRBV13 | TRBD1 | CASSLRQGADGYTF | TGTGCCAGCAGCTTAAGACAGGGGGCGGATGGCTACACCTTC
. | TRBJ1-2 | 15 | TRBV6-5 | TRBD1 | CSSSYPGQGNYGYTF | TGTTCCAGCAGTTACCCGGGACAGGGCAACTATGGCTACACCTTC
. | TRBJ1-4 | 13 | TRBV19 | . | CASNDLPREKLFF | TGTGCCAGTAACGACTTACCGAGGGAAAAACTGTTTTTT
. | TRBJ1-1 | 13 | TRBV10-3 | . | CAISGTGKTEAFF | TGTGCCATCAGTGGAACAGGGAAGACTGAAGCTTTCTTT
. | TRBJ2-1 | 12 | TRBV7-9 | . | CSSSLGDHGQFF | TGTTCCAGCAGCTTAGGAGATCACGGGCAGTTCTTC
once | TRBJ2-3 | 15 | TRBV6-1 | . | CASTIAAWFTDTQYF | TGTGCCAGCACAATAGCTGCATGGTTCACAGATACGCAGTATTTT
. | TRBJ1-1 | 13 | TRBV18 | . | CASSEAGAPEAFF | TGTGCCAGCTCTGAGGCGGGAGCCCCTGAAGCTTTCTTT
. | TRBJ2-5 | 15 | TRBV28 | TRBD1 | CASRTGTGGAETQYF | TGTGCCAGCAGAACCGGGACAGGGGGCGCGGAGACCCAGTACTTC
once | TRBJ2-3 | 16 | TRBV11-3 | . | CASSSQGRGLTDTQYF | TGTGCCAGCAGCTCCCAAGGGCGGGGACTCACAGATACGCAGTATTTT
few | TRBJ2-2 | 16 | TRBV7-2 | TRBD2 | CASSLGGLAGAGELFF | TGTGCCAGCAGCTTAGGGGGCCTAGCGGGAGCCGGGGAGCTGTTTTTT
. | TRBJ2-2 | 14 | TRBV28 | . | CASTDPYNTGELFF | TGTGCCAGCACCGATCCCTATAACACCGGGGAGCTGTTTTTT
. | TRBJ2-3 | 15 | TRBV5-1 | TRBD1 | CASKKTGGLSDTQYF | TGCGCCAGCAAGAAGACAGGGGGTTTATCAGATACGCAGTATTTT
few | TRBJ1-1 | 14 | TRBV2 | TRBD1 | CASSIPGQATEAFF | TGTGCCAGCAGCATTCCGGGACAGGCCACTGAAGCTTTCTTT
. | TRBJ2-7 | 16 | TRBV5-1 | TRBD2 | CASSLTSGSTGYEQYF | TGCGCCAGCAGCTTGACTAGCGGGAGTACGGGTTACGAGCAGTACTTC
. | TRBJ2-1 | 15 | TRBV11-2 | TRBD1 | CASSYTTGGYNEQFF | TGTGCCAGCAGCTACACGACAGGGGGGTACAATGAGCAGTTCTTC
. | TRBJ1-5 | 15 | TRBV18 | . | CASSGRGRDNQPQHF | TGTGCCAGCTCCGGGAGGGGAAGGGACAATCAGCCCCAGCATTTT
. | TRBJ1-2 | 13 | TRBV6-5 | TRBD1 | CASRETGADGYTF | TGTGCCAGCAGAGAGACAGGGGCGGATGGCTACACCTTC
. | TRBJ2-1 | 20 | TRBV4-1 | TRBD2 | CASSPGPAVTSGSGYNEQFF | TGCGCCAGCAGCCCCGGGCCGGCCGTTACTAGCGGGAGTGGTTACAATGAGCAGTTCTTC
. | TRBJ2-3 | 13 | TRBV25-1 | . | CASSEPGTDTQYF | TGTGCCAGCAGTGAACCCGGCACAGATACGCAGTATTTT